This T cell receptor (beta chain) comes out of a study of cytomegalovirus exposure and HLA in healthy donors (dated by TCRdb to 2016 to 2017). Broadly, across the study: An earlier analysis of approximately 640 of the donors reported about 250 Gb of sequence data and 117 million unique TCR beta sequences from roughly 200 million T cells. Besides the first cohort of 666 subjects, a separate validation cohort made up of 120 different subjects was used. About 310 gigabases of sequencing data and 80 million or so unique TCR sequences were included in an early release covering several hundred HLA-typed donors. The study was designed to test whether signatures of past pathogen exposure could be identified by cataloging public T cell receptors. The T cell repertoires of some 670 subjects were profiled by immunosequencing and related to cytomegalovirus serostatus. Roughly 5 DR-DQ haplotypes were treated as single units for association and clustering because of strong linkage in the cohort. Among about 390 genotyped donors of the cohort, an average of roughly 240,000 unique TCR beta nucleotide sequences were sequenced per donor, roughly 20% of them non-productive. Genome-wide SNP genotypes for about three fifths of the roughly 670 donors were used in a later genetic analysis, which treated that subset as a discovery cohort. All discovery cohort repertoires had been generated on a single sequencing platform. Both class I and class II loci were covered by HLA typing, at four-digit resolution. Alongside the repertoire data, information on donor age, sex, ethnicity and CMV serostatus was compiled. The later analysis used no new phenotypic data to find candidate immune exposures, relying instead on TCR beta sequences and their occurrence across donors. To predict cytomegalovirus infection status, the study brought together high-throughput TCR immunosequencing, statistical association of individual TCRs with disease status, and machine learning. Of the approximately 400 genotyped donors, 65% to 90% fell in the genetic ancestry cluster associated with self-reported Caucasian donors. In a later analysis, previously published TCR beta repertoires from 500 to 750 donors were re-analyzed and high-resolution HLA genotyping was added so that TCR occurrence patterns could be studied. An earlier analysis of some 500 of the donors used high-throughput TCR beta sequencing to judge whether each TCR beta V gene segment behaved as functional or pseudogenic. The number of donors typed differed by locus, with about 629-630 for A, B, C, DRB1 and DQB1, roughly 520 for DQA1, 600 to 610 for DPA1, and approximately 470 for DPB1. Findings and caveats that apply to the study as a whole: Only TCR beta chains were sequenced in this cohort, and the absence of alpha or paired-chain data limited detectable features. Presence/absence analyses assumed roughly uniform sequencing depth across donors, an assumption that may not hold. The authors suggested that the approach could potentially be extended to other disease states and immunological phenotypes. According to a later analysis, most CMV-associated TCR beta chains appeared to be HLA-restricted, and the HLA associations seemed to be driven largely by CMV exposure. When HLA alleles, especially DR and DQ, strongly co-occurred, attributing TCR associations to individual alleles was difficult. In vitro tests confirmed that three of the cytomegalovirus-associated TCR beta chains recognize cytomegalovirus antigens. The sequencing pipeline was judged likely to have produced a cluster of highly shared sequence variants as a technical artifact. A later analysis found that HLA-associated TCR beta chains were more clonally expanded and had lower generation probabilities than equally common non-associated chains. An association between a missense DCLRE1C variant and V-gene and J-gene trimming of TCR beta chains was found in a later genetic analysis and replicated in an independent cohort. A later analysis associated some 17,000 TCR beta sequences with specific HLA alleles at a false discovery rate of 0.05. The 87-base-pair reads could not distinguish some IMGT-functional V segments, including TRBV6-2 and TRBV6-3, so those segments were excluded. In a later analysis, several top co-occurrence clusters were reported to appear linked to parvovirus B19, influenza, CMV and Epstein-Barr virus. The study listed approximately 150 TCR beta chains as associated with cytomegalovirus. Across donors, most TCR sequences were observed very rarely, whereas some public TCRs were present in many individuals. The earlier analysis of approximately 540 of the donors excluded 15 to 20 rarely observed V segments, including chromosome 9 orphons, because counts were too low. In an earlier analysis of approximately 590 of the donors, most TCR beta V segments appeared in productive rearrangements about 87% or about 30% of the time, broadly matching IMGT annotations. In both the original and validation cohorts, the classifier was reported to diagnose cytomegalovirus status with high specificity and sensitivity. In a later analysis, TCR association rates were found to vary across HLA loci, with the most associated TCRs seen for DRB1 alleles and the fewest for HLA-C alleles. HLA typing was unavailable for some donors at each locus, so association tests used only the typed subset. According to a later genetic analysis, donors in an Asian-associated ancestry cluster had fewer N-insertions in productive TCRs than the approximately 670-donor mean. A further reported finding was that TCR beta sequences accurately predicted the HLA-A and HLA-B alleles for most subjects in the first cohort. The only immune exposure information available for the cohort was CMV serostatus. Linkage disequilibrium might explain the correlated functional status among segregating V segments, but an unknown experimental factor could not be excluded.

To note about this clone: Its antigen specificity is not known. Base quality data are lacking; no much larger clone is found one base away.

The cohort was made up of 666 healthy bone marrow donors. Cohort members were all nominally healthy when sampled, although unrecorded immune exposures were likely present. The donor tested CMV seronegative, placing the donor among the 350 or so seronegative members of the cohort. Every donor gave a peripheral blood sample, and the peripheral blood mononuclear cells from that sample were used for TCR beta sequencing. The Qiagen DNeasy Blood Extraction Kit was used to extract genomic DNA from the blood cell samples. From the germline V gene, CDR1 is SGHNT and CDR2 is YENEEA. The cysteine opens and the phenylalanine closes a CDR3 of 12 amino acids. The only DNA kept is the CDR3, 36 bases in frame from the first base. Ends trimmed: V by 3 bases, J by 9 bases; bases unmatched to a gene: 1. The method behind the library was the immunoSEQ multiplex PCR assay. A mixture of 60 forward primers for TCR Vbeta segments and 13 reverse primers for TCR Jbeta segments was used in the multiplex PCR. The CDR3 region of rearranged TCR beta genes was amplified from genomic DNA with a multiplex PCR assay. On the Illumina HiSeq System, the amplified TCR beta libraries were sequenced as 87-base-pair reads. From the authors' description of their analysis: Across the 670 or so repertoires, a later analysis counted 80 million or so unique TCR beta chains, some 11 million of which were shared by at least two donors. Raw reads were error-corrected and collapsed into unique sequences by a nearest-neighbor algorithm in which closely related sequences were merged to remove PCR and sequencing errors. CDR3 sequences were aligned to IMGT reference sequences to assign V, D and J gene segments. For a sequence to be retained, a match of at least six nucleotides to both a V gene segment and a J gene segment was required. Rearrangements were called productive when the CDR3 lacked stop codons and stayed in frame with V and J; all others were non-productive. Following IMGT convention, CDR3 was defined as the stretch from the second conserved V-encoded cysteine to the conserved J-encoded phenylalanine. In an earlier analysis of some 550 of the donors, sequences lacking an unambiguous match to a single V gene segment were excluded. In an earlier analysis of a few hundred of the donors, a V segment was called functional when productive rearrangements were above 56.7%, and segregating when the standard deviation between donors exceeded 5%. A statistical classification framework was built to diagnose cytomegalovirus status from the catalog of TCR beta chain sequences. In a later analysis, V and J genes were assigned by comparing TCR nucleotide sequences against IMGT/GENE-DB human TR gene sequences. The TCRdist pipeline was used in a later analysis to assign CDR3 sequences and most-parsimonious VDJ recombination scenarios. In a later analysis, each TCR beta chain was defined by its CDR3 amino acid sequence together with its V-gene family, and reads lacking a unique V-gene family were excluded. To address suspected cross-contamination and a sequencing artifact, a later analysis removed 592 highly shared, low-generation-probability nucleotide sequences. In a later analysis, a clonal expansion index for each public chain was calculated from normalized within-repertoire ranks of inferred template counts. Generation probabilities in a later analysis came from a VDJ recombination model fitted to out-of-frame rearrangements, and those results were checked against IGoR. In a later analysis, hypergeometric tests were used to score TCR-TCR, TCR-HLA and TCR-CMV co-occurrence, with a repertoire-size bias correction applied to TCR pairs. To estimate false discovery rates, a later analysis permuted the HLA or CMV assignments 20 times. In a later analysis, co-occurring TCRs were grouped using DBSCAN, and TCRdist sequence similarity was added for clustering within HLA-allele-positive subsets. Repertoires with fewer than 30,000 or more than 120,000 public chains, plus five repertoires with anomalous nucleotide sharing, were excluded from co-occurrence clustering. Imported from immuneACCESS, the table was reduced by TCRdb to in-frame sequences with V and J called. These copies leave out some clones; in studies compared against another copy, an unresolved V gene accounts for under half, and the cause of the remainder is not known. V and J calls plus clone size are reproduced from that table; the DNA served to infer D and trimming. In this sample the table shows around 100,000 clones, roughly 73% of which occur a single time. 0.87% of the sample is held by the ten biggest clonotypes.

Sequencing was performed on PBMCs. Here the chain combines TRBV11-3 and TRBJ2-1; 8 bases in between match TRBD1. The TCR comes from a woman between 25 and 40 years old in good health and CMV-seronegative. The CDR3 protein is CASSLGTGEQFF. The DNA sequence follows: TGTGCCAGCAGCTTGGGGACAGGTGAGCAGTTCTTC.